This TCR beta chain is drawn from a study of breast tumors, draining lymph nodes, adjacent tissues. TCRdb re-derived calls from the multiplex PCR reads in MiXCR, one entry per CDR3 protein. The table lists about 35,000 distinct CDR3 sequences, 35% to 40% of them singletons. Trimming pared 6 bases from V and 1 base from J, leaving 9 bases between. CDR3 length: 13 amino acids. The gene calls are TRBV12-3 or TRBV12-4 and TRBJ2-5; D perhaps matches TRBD2 (5 bases). The sequence came from a female donor with breast cancer. Some clones in this sample may be carry-over from other donors' samples. The sequenced sample was breast tumor tissue. Here the CDR3 reads CASSRTAQETQYF. DNA for the CDR3: TGTGCCAGCAGCCGGACTGCCCAAGAGACCCAGTACTTC.